These 10 T cell receptor beta chains originate from one sample sequenced in a study of neurological immune-mediated disorders. TCRdb reprocessed the 5' RACE reads via MiXCR and lists one record per CDR3 protein. Counted here are roughly 70,000 distinct CDR3 sequences, roughly 4.5% occurring once; the ten biggest clones make up over 2%. What was sequenced was PBMCs. These receptors came from a woman aged 70-85 years with multiple sclerosis.

The table lists this clonotype with many counts. The V and J genes are TRBV9 and TRBJ1-6; D is possibly TRBD1 (6 bases). The germline V gene has CDR1 SGDLS and CDR2 YYNGEE. This CDR3 contains 16 residues. Trimming pared 3 bases from V and 6 bases from J, leaving 16 bases between. DNA for the CDR3: TGTGCCAGCAGCGCGACGGGAGGGGGGACTAATTCACCCCTCCACTTT. The encoded protein is CASSATGGGTNSPLHF.

The V and J genes are TRBV5-6 and TRBJ1-1; no clear D gene. Germline loops: CDR1 SGHDT, CDR2 YYEEEE. V shed 1 base and J shed 9 bases, with 10 bases lying between them. CDR3 length: 12 amino acids. The CDR3 is CASSLSGNKAFF. CDR3 bases: TGTGCCAGCAGCTTGTCCGGGAACAAAGCTTTCTTT.

There are many counts of this clonotype. The gene calls are TRBV20-1 and TRBJ2-2; possibly TRBD2 for D (6 bases). The CDR3 runs to 14 residues. Germline values: CDR1 DFQATT, CDR2 SNEGSKA (reference sequence). V lost 6 bases to trimming and J lost 4 bases, with 15 bases between them. DNA of the CDR3: TGCAGTGCCCAGCGGCCCGGGGGCACCGGGGAGCTGTTTTTT. This gives the protein CSAQRPGGTGELFF.

This clonotype appeared many times. The chain has TRBV4-1 and TRBJ2-3, with TRBD2 identical over 7 bases. Trimming at V came to 0 bases and at J to 6 bases, leaving 6 bases not matched to a gene. This CDR3 is built from 15 residues. From germline, CDR1 is MGHRA and CDR2 YSYEKL. The CDR3 DNA follows: TGCGCCAGCAGCCAAGACGTCGGTAGCGGGGATACGCAGTATTTT. It is translated as CASSQDVGSGDTQYF.

Only a few counts were recorded for this clonotype. The V call is TRBV5-1, the J call TRBJ1-1; possibly TRBD1 for D (6 bases). The CDR3 has 14 residues. Germline V gene lookup returns CDR1 SGHRS and CDR2 YFSETQ. V lost 5 bases and J lost 2, with 13 bases in between. CDR3 nucleotides: TGCGCCAGCAGACCCGGGGGGCCTAACACTGAAGCTTTCTTT. This sequence encodes CASRPGGPNTEAFF.

This clonotype was observed many times. The chain combines TRBV3-1 with TRBJ2-6; the D is unclear. The CDR3 is made up of 16 amino acids. The germline gives CDR1 LGHDT, CDR2 YNNKEL (reference sequence). V lost 1 base to trimming and J lost 0 bases, with 7 bases between them. The CDR3 loop reads CASSQVKTSGANVLTF. DNA for the CDR3: TGTGCCAGCAGCCAAGTAAAAACCTCTGGGGCCAACGTCCTGACTTTC.

At least ten counts were recorded for this clonotype. V usage is TRBV7-6 and J usage is TRBJ1-5; 7 bases line up with TRBD1. V was pared by 2 bases and J by 9 bases, with 4 bases of the junction left unmatched. This CDR3 has 13 amino acids. Germline V gives CDR1 SGHVS, CDR2 FNYEAQ. CDR3 bases: TGTGCCAGCAGCTTATCAGGGGGAAGGCCCCAGCATTTT. Translated, it gives CASSLSGGRPQHF.

Ten or more counts support this clonotype. This CDR3 is CASSLDGTGRYEQYF. Here the CDR3 DNA reads TGTGCCAGCAGCTTAGACGGGACAGGGCGCTACGAGCAGTACTTC. This chain links TRBV7-9 with TRBJ2-7; 9 nucleotides agree with TRBD1. The CDR3 has 15 amino acids. J was trimmed by 3 bases and V by 1 base; bases with no gene match: 4. The V gene's germline CDR1 is SEHNR and CDR2 FQNEAQ (reference sequence).

This clonotype appeared many times. No conserved phenylalanine or tryptophan is present at the end of the CDR3, so a read error is the likely explanation. The limits of the CDR3 on the DNA are not certain, so only TCRdb's listed CDR3 is given. This chain joins TRBV20-1 and TRBJ2-7; TRBD1 reflects the table's D call only, with no check against the DNA. A total of 12 residues make up the CDR3, ends included. CDR1 DFQATT and CDR2 SNEGSKA come from the germline V gene (reference sequence). This CDR3 reads CSAISLRDRLSP.

The sample holds many counts of this clonotype. The V gene is TRBV6-5, the J gene TRBJ2-3; possible D gene TRBD2, 6 bases. Deletions cut 6 bases from V and 6 bases from J, with 13 bases between. Germline V CDR1 and CDR2: MNHEY, SVGAGI. This CDR3 is built from 13 residues. CDR3 DNA: TGTGCCAGCAGCGTCCCTGCGGGGGATACGCAGTATTTT. Translating gives CASSVPAGDTQYF.